The rows below give T cell receptor beta chains drawn from one sample of a study of OX40 agonist ivuxolimab in advanced cancers. Some clones are missing from TCRdb's copy, which holds only in-frame ones; the method was immunoSEQ multiplex PCR. The repertoire consists of about 21,000 clones, with around 80% occurring once and the leading ten covering 10% to 12%. Sequencing was performed on CD4+ or CD8+ T cells sorted from blood, taken in a trial of the OX40 agonist ivuxolimab. These receptors were taken from an adult with an advanced solid tumor such as melanoma, head and neck, liver or kidney cancer. Each CDR3 is given with its conserved first and last residue. A D gene is named only where the DNA matches it firmly. Size tells how often a clone was seen (once, few, many) or the class of an expanded clone, and some rows leave it out.

>.|.|TRBJ2-1|15|TRBV11-2
CASSGGGHSYNEQFF
TGTGCCAGCAGCGGGGGCGGACATTCCTACAATGAGCAGTTCTTC
>few|TRBD1|TRBJ2-7|14|TRBV4-1
CASSPRTGPYEQYF
TGCGCCAGCAGCCCTCGGACAGGGCCCTACGAGCAGTACTTC
>once|TRBD2|TRBJ2-7|16|TRBV10-3
CAISESVAGETYEQYF
TGTGCCATCAGTGAGTCGGTGGCGGGAGAGACCTACGAGCAGTACTTC
>.|TRBD2|TRBJ2-7|15|TRBV5-1
CASSLGSGRGYEQYF
TGCGCCAGCAGCTTGGGCAGCGGGAGGGGGTACGAGCAGTACTTC
>.|.|TRBJ2-1|13|TRBV15
CATRQLSYNEQFF
TGTGCCACCCGACAGCTCTCCTACAATGAGCAGTTCTTC
>.|.|TRBJ1-5|15|TRBV2
CASSETGRPNQPQHF
TGTGCCAGCAGCGAAACCGGGAGACCCAATCAGCCCCAGCATTTT
>.|.|TRBJ1-2|12|TRBV12-2
CASRPSGYGYTF
TGTGCAAGTCGCCCGTCCGGCTATGGCTACACCTTC
>few|.|TRBJ2-7|14|TRBV6-5
CASSYFAGPYEQYF
TGTGCCAGCAGTTACTTTGCGGGACCCTACGAGCAGTACTTC
>.|.|TRBJ1-3|16|TRBV5-6
CASSPTYSHSGNTIYF
TGTGCCAGCAGCCCTACGTACAGCCACTCTGGAAACACCATATATTTT
>.|.|TRBJ2-1|14|TRBV7-8
CASSSGLGGNEQFF
TGTGCCAGCAGCTCCGGACTAGGGGGCAATGAGCAGTTCTTC
>.|.|TRBJ2-5|15|TRBV4-2
CASSQGDSAGETQYF
TGTGCCAGCAGCCAAGGGGATAGTGCAGGCGAGACCCAGTACTTC
>few|TRBD2|TRBJ2-5|13|TRBV10-3
CAISESLAGVEYF
TGTGCCATCAGTGAGTCGTTAGCGGGAGTGGAGTACTTC
>.|.|TRBJ2-1|16|TRBV4-3
CASSQWDSPGYNEQFF
TGCGCCAGCAGCCAGTGGGACTCCCCGGGGTACAATGAGCAGTTCTTC
>medium-sized|.|TRBJ1-5|14|TRBV28
CASSLESGNQPQHF
TGTGCCAGCAGTTTGGAGTCAGGCAATCAGCCCCAGCATTTT
>.|.|TRBJ1-1|14|TRBV27
CASSLTGWIAEAFF
TGTGCCAGCAGTTTAACAGGCTGGATCGCTGAAGCTTTCTTT